This passage covers 25 T cell receptor beta chains from one sample sequenced in a study of CD8+CD57+ T cells in acquired aplastic anemia. Template material for TCR beta VDJ and CDR3 profiling consisted of genomic DNA. TCRdb fed the reads into MiXCR, producing one record per CDR3 protein. The profile shows a few hundred thousand distinct CDR3 sequences, approximately 86% of them singletons. Those patients picked for sequencing had displayed CD8+CD57+ cell expansion on flow cytometry. Source material: sorted CD4+, CD8+, or CD8+CD57+ T cells (not recorded which) from PBMCs. These receptors were obtained from a human donor with aplastic anemia.

Only a few counts were recorded for this clonotype. A junction boundary mismatches the germline segment, possibly from a read error. The rearrangement joins TRBV7-9 to TRBJ2-7; possibly TRBD1 or TRBD2 for D (5 bases each). CDR3 length: 14 residues. Germline lookup yields CDR1 SEHNR and CDR2 FQNEAQ (reference sequence). The CDR3 DNA reads as TGTGCCAGCAGCTTACCGGGTAGCTACGGGGCCAACGTCTTC. This encodes CASSLPGSYGANVF.

The V and J genes are TRBV7-2 and TRBJ2-3, with unresolved D. Trimming shortened V by 3 bases and J by 15 bases, and 22 bases separated the two germline ends. The CDR3 length is 14 residues. Germline CDR1 SGHTA, CDR2 FQGNSA. CDR3 nucleotides: TGTGCCAGCAGCTTGGCGGTGGTAGATGCGCAGCATTATTTT. This translates into CASSLAVVDAQHYF.

This clonotype appeared a few times. V is TRBV11-3 and J is TRBJ2-7; TRBD1 matches at 7 bases. Germline-derived CDR1 and CDR2 are SGHNT and YENEEA. The CDR3 is made up of 15 amino acids. Trimming at V came to 0 bases and at J to 4 bases, leaving 6 bases not matched to a gene. The CDR3 region is CASSLDLTGRYEQYF. The CDR3 coding sequence is TGTGCCAGCAGCTTAGATCTGACAGGGCGTTACGAGCAGTACTTC.

The genes are TRBV2 and TRBJ2-3, with D perhaps given as TRBD1 or TRBD2 (5 bases each). Germline values: CDR1 SNHLY, CDR2 FYNNEI. V shed 10 bases and J shed 8 bases, with 19 bases lying between them. There are 13 residues in the CDR3. CDR3 amino acids: CATRDERRGTQYF. CDR3 nucleotides: TGTGCCACCAGGGACGAGAGAAGGGGTACGCAGTATTTT.

The chain employs TRBV7-8 and TRBJ1-6; the D is unclear. Trimming removed 1 base at V and 17 bases at J, with 21 bases between. CDR1 is SGHVS, CDR2 FQNEAQ, per germline. The CDR3 is 15 amino acids. Here the CDR3 DNA reads TGTGCCAGCAGCTTAGGGGGAGGTCCCGATTCGCAGTTCCACTTT. As protein: CASSLGGGPDSQFHF.

The chain uses TRBV7-8 and TRBJ2-1, with D possibly matching TRBD2 (6 bases). The CDR3 is 13 residues long. The germline V gene has CDR1 SGHVS and CDR2 FQNEAQ. Trimming left V 0 bases short and J 15 bases short, with 15 bases between. The CDR3 spells CASSLAGGHDPFF. In nucleotides, the CDR3 is TGTGCCAGCAGCTTAGCGGGAGGCCATGATCCGTTCTTC.

The chain uses TRBV7-3 and TRBJ2-3, with D perhaps TRBD1 or TRBD2 (5 bases each). In germline, CDR1 is SGHTA, CDR2 FQGTGA. CDR3 length: 12 residues. Trimming removed 5 bases from V and 14 bases from J, with 17 bases in between. The CDR3 sequence is CASSPLGDTPYF. The CDR3 nucleotides read TGTGCCAGCAGCCCACTAGGGGATACCCCGTATTTT. Using reference TRBV7-3 and TRBJ2-3 for the parts outside the CDR3, the full variable domain is GAGVSQTPSNKVTEKGKYVELRCDPISGHTALYWYRQSLGQGPEFLIYFQGTGAADDSGLPNDRFFAVRPEGSVSTLKIQRTERGDSAVYLCASSPLGDTPYFGPGTRLTVL.

This clonotype was counted a few times. V usage is TRBV10-1 and J usage is TRBJ1-2; TRBD1 aligns across 8 bases. Germline values: CDR1 WNHNN, CDR2 SYGVQD (reference sequence). This CDR3 contains 13 residues. V shed 4 bases and J 4 bases; nucleotides not matched to a gene: 2. Here the CDR3 DNA reads TGCGCCAGCAGTGGCGGACAGGGCTATGGCTACACCTTC. This sequence encodes CASSGGQGYGYTF.

The J gene is TRBJ1-5, the V gene TRBV7-9; no clear D. Looked up from germline, CDR1 is SEHNR and CDR2 is FQNEAQ (reference sequence). V lost 0 bases, J lost 15 bases, and 12 bases lay in between. The CDR3 is 12 amino acids. DNA for the CDR3: TGTGCCAGCAGCTTAGCACCCGGGGAGCTGCATTTT. It encodes CASSLAPGELHF.

The chain carries TRBV7-8 and TRBJ2-2, with 7 nucleotides matching TRBD2. The V segment lost 2 bases and the J segment 14 bases; nucleotides outside the gene matches: 17. This CDR3 has 16 residues. The germline gives CDR1 SGHVS, CDR2 FQNEAQ. CDR3 in DNA: TGTGCCAGCAGCTTACCGGGAGGTCCCGATACGCAGTATCTGTTTTTT. It yields the protein CASSLPGGPDTQYLFF.

Notes on this clonotype: The conserved phenylalanine or tryptophan is not found at the CDR3 terminus, so this likely reflects a read error. The DNA is left out, because the CDR3 cannot be placed on it with certainty; the CDR3 is given as TCRdb lists it. The V and J genes are TRBV7-8 and TRBJ2-3; TRBD2, the D gene given by the table, was not confirmed from the DNA. The CDR3 is 13 residues long, counting both termini. Per germline, CDR1 SGHVS and CDR2 FQNEAQ. CDR3: CASSLAGGDRKSV.

Comments on this clonotype: Without the conserved terminal phenylalanine or tryptophan, this CDR3 likely stems from a read error. The DNA is omitted, as the CDR3 cannot be located on it reliably, and the CDR3 follows TCRdb's listing. This rearrangement joins TRBV9 to TRBJ2-3. The CDR3 spans 13 residues, counting both ends. CDR1 and CDR2 from the germline V gene are SGDLS and YYNGEE. This CDR3 reads CASGEAGNNTYFV.

The chain couples TRBV29-1 to TRBJ2-1; TRBD2 matches 13 bases. CDR1 SQVTM and CDR2 ANQGSEA come from the germline V gene. The junction had 7 bases not matched to a gene; V was cut back by 5 bases and J by 15 bases. CDR3 length: 12 residues. CDR3 nucleotide sequence: TGCAGCGTTCTGGGACTAGCGGGAAGTAGGTTCTTC. Translation gives CSVLGLAGSRFF.

This clonotype was seen only once. The V gene is TRBV7-2, the J gene TRBJ2-6; 10 bases are a match to TRBD1. V was clipped by 7 bases and J by 11 bases; unmatched bases: 17. CDR1 and CDR2 (germline): SGHTA, FQGNSA. The CDR3 extends over 17 amino acids. The CDR3 protein is CASTLTGGADYGYVLTF. Here the CDR3 DNA reads TGTGCCAGCACCCTGACAGGGGGCGCCGACTATGGCTACGTCCTGACTTTC.

This chain connects TRBV7-8 to TRBJ1-6, with D unclear. The CDR3 consists of 16 residues. Trimming shortened V by 5 bases and J by 13 bases, and 24 bases separated the two germline ends. Germline lookup yields CDR1 SGHVS and CDR2 FQNEAQ. Here the CDR3 reads CASSVDGGSDTPPLHF. DNA of the CDR3: TGTGCCAGCAGCGTAGACGGCGGCTCCGATACGCCGCCCCTCCACTTT. Full variable domain (remainder filled in from reference TRBV7-8 and TRBJ1-6): GAGVSQSPRYKVAKRGQDVALRCDPISGHVSLFWYQQALGQGPEFLTYFQNEAQLDKSGLPSDRFFAERPEGSVSTLKIQRTQQEDSAVYLCASSVDGGSDTPPLHFGNGTRLTVT.

This rearrangement joins TRBV7-8 to TRBJ2-5; perhaps TRBD2 as D (6 bases). CDR3 size: 14 residues. V lost 1 base and J lost 11, with 17 bases in between. CDR1 and CDR2 (germline): SGHVS, FQNEAQ. CDR3 bases: TGTGCCAGCAGCTTAGGGAGAGCCCGCGGGACGCAGTACTTC. Translating it yields CASSLGRARGTQYF.

Remarks on this clonotype: The CDR3 end shows no conserved phenylalanine or tryptophan, and so a read error is likely. The limits of the CDR3 on the DNA are not certain, so only TCRdb's listed CDR3 is given. J is TRBJ2-1 and V is TRBV7-9; the DNA was not compared with TRBD1, the D call given in the table. The CDR3 length equals 13 residues, ends included. Germline V lookup: CDR1 SEHNR, CDR2 FQNEAQ (reference sequence). CDR3 in amino acids: CASSVRGSLAQAL.

In regard to this clonotype: The junction departs from the called germline gene at one end, perhaps through a read error. The J gene is TRBJ1-1, the V gene TRBV7-8; possible D gene TRBD1, 5 bases. Germline-derived CDR1 and CDR2 are SGHVS and FQNEAQ. The CDR3 loop spans 16 amino acids. CDR3 amino acids: CASSQDARGMKTEAFF. As DNA, the CDR3 is TGTGCCAGCAGCCAAGATGCAAGGGGCATGAAGACTGAAGCTTTCTTT.

About this clonotype itself: The junction departs from germline at one end; a sequencing error may be responsible. This chain joins TRBV5-6 and TRBJ2-3, with D possibly matching TRBD2 (8 bases). Germline CDR1 reads SGHDT; CDR2 reads YYEEEE. CDR3 length equals 15 residues. As DNA, the CDR3 is TGTGCCAGCAGCGTAGCGGGACAGCGATCAGCCCCGCAATATTTT. Protein: CASSVAGQRSAPQYF.

This rearrangement joins TRBV20-1 to TRBJ1-2, with 7 bases identical to TRBD1. V dropped 4 bases and J dropped 9; count of bases not matched to a gene: 8. This CDR3 has 12 amino acids. CDR1 is DFQATT, CDR2 SNEGSKA, per germline (reference sequence). CDR3 nucleotides: TGCAGTGCTAACTCCGGGACAGCAAGCTACACCTTC. Protein sequence: CSANSGTASYTF.

Points on this clonotype: Possible read error: a much larger clone is one base away. V usage is TRBV11-3 and J usage is TRBJ2-1, with 8 bases lining up with TRBD1. The ends lost 2 bases at V and 8 bases at J; junction bases unmatched: 11. This CDR3 has 16 amino acids. Germline CDR1 and CDR2: SGHNT and YENEEA. The CDR3 nucleotides are TGTGCCAGCAGCTTACATATAACAGGGGGGAGCGATGAGCAGTTCTTC. Translating it yields CASSLHITGGSDEQFF.

About this clonotype: At one of its ends the junction is not consistent with the germline gene, which may arise from a read error. This chain uses TRBV7-4 with TRBJ2-2; D possibly corresponds to TRBD2 (6 bases). CDR3 length: 12 residues. The germline CDR1 and CDR2 sequences are SGHVT and SQSDAQ. The CDR3 DNA reads as TGTGCCAGCAGCTTAGCCCCCGGGGGGCTGTTTTTT. The encoded protein is CASSLAPGGLFF.

Notes on this clonotype: Because the CDR3 is missing its conserved closing phenylalanine or tryptophan, this is likely a read error. The DNA is omitted, as the CDR3 cannot be located on it reliably, and the CDR3 follows TCRdb's listing. V is TRBV7-8 and J is TRBJ1-2; the DNA was not used to check the table's D call, TRBD1. The germline V gene has CDR1 SGHVS and CDR2 FQNEAQ. Termini included, the CDR3 measures 13 amino acids. This CDR3 is CASSLGRGYGTTY.

This chain uses TRBV29-1 with TRBJ2-5; D unresolved. V was pared by 3 bases and J by 1 base, with 12 bases between. This CDR3 has 14 amino acids. Germline assignment: CDR1 SQVTM and CDR2 ANQGSEA. The CDR3 region is CSVEEGRIQETQYF. CDR3 sequence (DNA): TGCAGCGTTGAGGAAGGACGTATCCAAGAGACCCAGTACTTC.

The chain employs TRBV2 and TRBJ2-3; D is unclear. The CDR3 spans 13 residues. Trimming stripped 8 bases from V and 11 bases from J, with 20 bases between. Germline loops: CDR1 SNHLY, CDR2 FYNNEI. The CDR3 DNA follows: TGTGCCAGCCTCGGCAGGCTAAAAGAAAAGCAGTATTTT. Translation: CASLGRLKEKQYF.